What follows is one T cell receptor (beta chain) and its context. The specificity of this receptor is unknown. No base quality values were provided; no much bigger clone lies one nucleotide off. At the DNA level, this CDR3 is encoded by other sequences in the same sample as well. Using the deep immunoSEQ assay, multiplex PCR amplified TCR CDR3 regions from genomic DNA. Extracted genomic DNA from each cell subset was spread evenly across all wells of several immunoSEQ 96-well plates, with each plate serving as a replicate. For sorted subsets, each replicate PCR was loaded with approximately 0.2 ug genomic DNA, equivalent to about 33,000 T cell genomes. The purified libraries were quantified using a Qubit 3.0 fluorometer, sized with a Bioanalyzer 2100, and then quantified again using the KAPA Library Quantification kit. Each immunoSEQ 96-well plate was sequenced on its own single-read 150-cycle Illumina NextSeq 550 flow cell. In the source study's methods: The immunoSEQ output contained only junctional sequences without quality scores, so filtering could not match that applied to full-length reads. Sequences were annotated with PyIR, a Python wrapper for IgBLAST v1.9, using IMGT germline references to assign V/J genes and CDR3. Reads were removed for weak V/J assignments (E-value above 1e-6), missing CDR3, stop codons, out-of-frame junctions, or ambiguous translated residues. V3J clonotypes were defined as sequences sharing the same inferred V gene, J gene, and CDR3 amino acid sequence. Percentage overlap between repertoires was calculated by dividing the number of shared unique clonotypes by the size of the smaller repertoire. Richness of each repertoire was evaluated using RTK rarefaction, the Chao1 estimator, and Recon v2.1 estimates of unobserved clonotypes. Generation probabilities for all TCRbeta clonotypes obtained by the gDNA method from several donors were computed using OLGA. The table was pulled from immuneACCESS by TCRdb, which kept in-frame rearrangements only. Such tables lose some clones; where checked, under half of the loss comes from unresolved V genes, and the rest has no known cause. That table furnishes V, J and clone size, whereas the DNA furnished D and trimming. Recorded for this sample are about 2.4 million clones; over 85% of them occurred a single time. The ten largest make up about 0.38% of the sample.

The sample belongs to a study of shared clonotypes between healthy human individuals (dated by TCRdb to the early 2020s). Background on the whole study: The cohort comprised a couple of women and a few men aged 18 to 49 years. For each donor, CD4 naive and CD4 memory were each given three plates, CD8 naive was given two plates, and CD8 memory was given one plate. To estimate repertoire size and how much clonotype sharing occurs between individuals, the study deeply sequenced the blood TCR repertoires of several healthy adults. Different laboratories and diverse techniques were used to prepare libraries and sequence TCR repertoires, to increase sequencing depth and limit assay-specific biases. Between about 0.85 and 9.5 billion PBMCs per donor were obtained by leukapheresis. General study outcomes and caveats: Naive subsets generally had larger estimated clonotype richness than memory subsets did. Clonotypes shared by all four sorted-subset donors showed higher generation probabilities than non-shared clonotypes. Only blood was sampled, and tissue TCR repertoires likely differ from those in blood. The small number of donors limited the genetic and exposure-history diversity represented. Approximately 5% of naive CD4, roughly 3.5% of naive CD8, roughly 2.5% of memory CD4, and around 0.42% of memory CD8 clonotypes were shared across a few donors. Pairwise subsampling led to the expectation that sequencing depth would affect the degree of clonotype sharing among donors. Incomplete sequencing was indicated by rarefaction of sorted-subset datasets, despite the large sequencing depth.

The donors were healthy, HIV-negative adults who had no recently reported acute infections or vaccinations. Every donor was a Caucasian adult residing in Nashville, Tennessee, USA. CD4+ T cells were enriched by magnetic negative selection; naive cells were then positively selected on CD45RA, and the negative fraction formed the memory subset. After blood collection by leukapheresis, PBMCs were isolated using Ficoll-Histopaque density gradient centrifugation and then cryopreserved in the vapor phase of liquid nitrogen. Purity and quantity of every magnetically sorted T cell population were checked by analytical flow cytometry. Genomic DNA was isolated from every sorted fraction and measured by UV absorbance on a Nanodrop 2000c. Germline trimming: 4 bases from V, 0 bases from J; junction bases outside gene matches: 3. The CDR3 sequence holds 16 residues, the cysteine and phenylalanine included. Of all the DNA, just the CDR3 is kept, 48 bases in frame from base 1. For CDR1 and CDR2, the germline V gene lists SGHRS and YFSETQ.

Source material: naive CD4+ T cells from PBMCs. The intended sense of this specimen's cell subset or site label: CD45RA+ positively selected. This clonotype was obtained from a man aged 18 to 30 in good health. Some clones in this sample may be carry-over from other donors' samples. The V and J genes are TRBV5-1 and TRBJ2-3; 12 junctional bases match TRBD2. The CDR3 protein sequence reads: CASSPGLAGSTDTQYF. The DNA is TGCGCCAGCAGCCCGGGACTAGCGGGTAGCACAGATACGCAGTATTTT.